A selection of T cell receptor beta chains follows, all from one sample in a study of blood T cell repertoires in COVID-19. This table comes from immunoSEQ multiplex PCR, and its TCRdb copy is limited to in-frame clones, with some not included. Of some 490,000 clones listed, less than 90% are singletons. The sample was PBMCs or T cells enriched from blood (not recorded which). The receptors come from a woman in her fifties or sixties who had recovered from COVID-19. Each CDR3 is given with its conserved first and last residue. The D gene is left open where the match is weak. Clone sizes are given selectively: once, few, many, or a class where the clone is expanded.

d_gene: TRBD2; abundance: -; v_gene: TRBV5-5; j_gene: TRBJ2-7; CDR3nt: TGTGCCAGCAGCCTGGGACTAAGCTCCTACGAGCAGTACTTC; CDR3aa: CASSLGLSSYEQYF
d_gene: -; abundance: once; v_gene: TRBV30; j_gene: TRBJ2-3; CDR3nt: TGTGCCTGGAGTGCCATGGATACGCAGTATTTT; CDR3aa: CAWSAMDTQYF
d_gene: -; abundance: -; v_gene: TRBV11-2; j_gene: TRBJ1-4; CDR3nt: TGTGCCTCGGGGTCCTCAAATGAAAAACTGTTTTTT; CDR3aa: CASGSSNEKLFF
d_gene: -; abundance: -; v_gene: TRBV20-1; j_gene: TRBJ1-1; CDR3nt: TGCGGACTCGAATCGGTACGGCGAGCTTTCTTT; CDR3aa: CGLESVRRAFF
d_gene: TRBD1; abundance: -; v_gene: TRBV10-1; j_gene: TRBJ1-6; CDR3nt: TGCGCCAGCAGTGGTCAGGGGGCCAGTTCACCCCTCCACTTT; CDR3aa: CASSGQGASSPLHF
d_gene: -; abundance: few; v_gene: TRBV7-9; j_gene: TRBJ1-2; CDR3nt: TGTGCCAGCAGCTTAAGGGAGCCTAGGTATGGCTACACCTTC; CDR3aa: CASSLREPRYGYTF
d_gene: -; abundance: -; v_gene: TRBV7-9; j_gene: TRBJ1-2; CDR3nt: TGTGCCAGCAGCTTAGCTCCACAGTATGGGTATGGCTACACCTTC; CDR3aa: CASSLAPQYGYGYTF
d_gene: TRBD1; abundance: -; v_gene: TRBV3-1/TRBV3-2; j_gene: TRBJ1-6; CDR3nt: TGTGCCAGCAGCTCCGGGACAGGGGGTGCTTCACCCCTCCACTTT; CDR3aa: CASSSGTGGASPLHF
d_gene: -; abundance: -; v_gene: TRBV30; j_gene: TRBJ2-1; CDR3nt: TGTGCCTGGAGTGTATTGGGGCGCGTGTCCGCCTCCTACAATGAGCAGTTCTTC; CDR3aa: CAWSVLGRVSASYNEQFF
d_gene: -; abundance: -; v_gene: TRBV18; j_gene: TRBJ1-2; CDR3nt: TGTGCCAGCTCACCGGGCGCTAACTATGGCTACACCTTC; CDR3aa: CASSPGANYGYTF
d_gene: TRBD1; abundance: -; v_gene: TRBV4-1; j_gene: TRBJ2-1; CDR3nt: TGCGCCAGCAGCCAGGGACAGGGGTATGAGCAGTTCTTC; CDR3aa: CASSQGQGYEQFF
d_gene: -; abundance: -; v_gene: TRBV19; j_gene: TRBJ2-1; CDR3nt: TGTGCCAGTAGTAAGTACGGACAGGAGCAGTTCTTC; CDR3aa: CASSKYGQEQFF
d_gene: -; abundance: -; v_gene: TRBV2; j_gene: TRBJ2-1; CDR3nt: TGTGCCAGCAGTTATACTCTCTCCTACAATGAGCAGTTCTTC; CDR3aa: CASSYTLSYNEQFF
d_gene: -; abundance: -; v_gene: TRBV30; j_gene: TRBJ1-1; CDR3nt: TGTGCCTGGAGTGAGCAGGGTTACACTGAAGCTTTCTTT; CDR3aa: CAWSEQGYTEAFF
d_gene: -; abundance: -; v_gene: TRBV5-4; j_gene: TRBJ2-5; CDR3nt: TGTGCCAGCAGTCCTCAGGGGGAGACCCAGTACTTC; CDR3aa: CASSPQGETQYF
d_gene: -; abundance: -; v_gene: TRBV7-2; j_gene: TRBJ2-1; CDR3nt: TGTGCCAGCAGCCCACTAGACAGGTTCATCTACAATGAGCAGTTCTTC; CDR3aa: CASSPLDRFIYNEQFF
d_gene: -; abundance: -; v_gene: TRBV4-1; j_gene: TRBJ1-4; CDR3nt: TGCGCCAGCAGCCCGGGACTGTCCCTGGGGAAACTGTTTTTT; CDR3aa: CASSPGLSLGKLFF
d_gene: -; abundance: -; v_gene: TRBV6-1; j_gene: TRBJ1-1; CDR3nt: TGTGCCAGCAGTGACCCATCGCGGGGACTGAACACTGAAGCTTTCTTT; CDR3aa: CASSDPSRGLNTEAFF
d_gene: -; abundance: -; v_gene: TRBV7-8; j_gene: TRBJ1-4; CDR3nt: TGTGCCAGCAGCCAATGGAGTTCAACTAATGAAAAACTGTTTTTT; CDR3aa: CASSQWSSTNEKLFF
d_gene: TRBD1; abundance: -; v_gene: TRBV5-8; j_gene: TRBJ1-3; CDR3nt: TGTGCCAGCAGCCTGGACAGGGGGCTTTACCTCACTGGAAACACCATATATTTT; CDR3aa: CASSLDRGLYLTGNTIYF
d_gene: -; abundance: -; v_gene: TRBV27; j_gene: TRBJ1-2; CDR3nt: TGTGCCAGCAGTCGCTCCCCCAGCGGGAACTATGGCTACACCTTC; CDR3aa: CASSRSPSGNYGYTF
d_gene: TRBD2; abundance: -; v_gene: TRBV18; j_gene: TRBJ2-1; CDR3nt: TGTGCCAGCTCACAGCTAGCGGGGGTTTACAATGAGCAGTTCTTC; CDR3aa: CASSQLAGVYNEQFF
d_gene: TRBD1; abundance: -; v_gene: TRBV5-5; j_gene: TRBJ2-7; CDR3nt: TGTGCCAGCAGCTTGGACAGGGGTCTAGGGTACGAGCAGTACTTC; CDR3aa: CASSLDRGLGYEQYF
d_gene: TRBD1; abundance: -; v_gene: TRBV12-5; j_gene: TRBJ1-1; CDR3nt: TGTGCTAGTGGTTTACAGGGGGTGAACACTGAAGCTTTCTTT; CDR3aa: CASGLQGVNTEAFF
d_gene: -; abundance: -; v_gene: TRBV7-9; j_gene: TRBJ2-1; CDR3nt: TGTGCCAGCAGCTTAGCGGACTGGGACTCCTACAATGAGCAGTTCTTC; CDR3aa: CASSLADWDSYNEQFF